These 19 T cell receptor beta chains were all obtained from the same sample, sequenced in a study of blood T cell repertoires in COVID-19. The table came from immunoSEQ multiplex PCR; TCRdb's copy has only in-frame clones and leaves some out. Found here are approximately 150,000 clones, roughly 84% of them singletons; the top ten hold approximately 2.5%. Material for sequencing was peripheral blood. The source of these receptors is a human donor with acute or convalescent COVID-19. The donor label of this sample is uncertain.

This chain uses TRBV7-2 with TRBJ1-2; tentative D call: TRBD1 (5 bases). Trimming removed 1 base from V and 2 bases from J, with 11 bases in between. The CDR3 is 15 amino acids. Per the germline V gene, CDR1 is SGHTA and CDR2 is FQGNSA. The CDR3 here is CASSLDPGRNYGYTF. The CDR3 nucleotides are TGTGCCAGCAGCTTAGACCCAGGGAGGAACTATGGCTACACCTTC.

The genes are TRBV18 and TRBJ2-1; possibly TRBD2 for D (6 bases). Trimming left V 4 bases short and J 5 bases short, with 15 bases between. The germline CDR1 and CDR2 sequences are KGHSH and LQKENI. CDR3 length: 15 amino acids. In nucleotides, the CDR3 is TGTGCCAGCTCACTAGGAACAGGAGGGGACAATGAGCAGTTCTTC. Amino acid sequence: CASSLGTGGDNEQFF.

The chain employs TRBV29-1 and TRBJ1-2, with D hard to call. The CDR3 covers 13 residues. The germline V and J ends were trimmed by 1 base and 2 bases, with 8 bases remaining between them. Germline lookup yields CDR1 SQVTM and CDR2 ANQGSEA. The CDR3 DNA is TGCAGCGTTGAAGGGGCGGGAAACTATGGCTACACCTTC. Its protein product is CSVEGAGNYGYTF.

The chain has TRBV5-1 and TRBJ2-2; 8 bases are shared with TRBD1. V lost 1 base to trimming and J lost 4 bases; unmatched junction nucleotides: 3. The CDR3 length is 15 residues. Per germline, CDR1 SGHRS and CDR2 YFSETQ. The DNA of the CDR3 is TGCGCCAGCAGCTTGCAGGGGGCGACCACCGGGGAGCTGTTTTTT. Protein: CASSLQGATTGELFF.

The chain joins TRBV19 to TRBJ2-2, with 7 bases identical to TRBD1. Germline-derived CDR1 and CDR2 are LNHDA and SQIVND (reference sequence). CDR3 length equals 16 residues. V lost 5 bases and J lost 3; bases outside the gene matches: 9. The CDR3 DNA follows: TGTGCCAGTAGTCCCCAGGGGGTGGAGGACACCGGGGAGCTGTTTTTT. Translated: CASSPQGVEDTGELFF.

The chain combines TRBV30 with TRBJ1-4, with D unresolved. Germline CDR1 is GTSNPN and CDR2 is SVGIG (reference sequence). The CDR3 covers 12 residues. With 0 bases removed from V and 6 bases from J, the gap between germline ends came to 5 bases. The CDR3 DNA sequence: TGTGCCTGGAGTGTACGGGATGAAAAACTGTTTTTT. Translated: CAWSVRDEKLFF. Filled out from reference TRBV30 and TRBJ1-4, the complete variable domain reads SQTIHQWPATLVQPVGSPLSLECTVEGTSNPNLYWYRQAAGRGLQLLFYSVGIGQISSEVPQNLSASRPQDRQFILSSKKLLLSDSGFYLCAWSVRDEKLFFGSGTQLSVL.

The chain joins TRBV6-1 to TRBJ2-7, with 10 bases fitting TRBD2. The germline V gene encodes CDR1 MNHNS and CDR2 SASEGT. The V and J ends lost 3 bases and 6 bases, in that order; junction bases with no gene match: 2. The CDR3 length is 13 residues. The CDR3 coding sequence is TGTGCCAGCAGTGAGGCTAGCGGGGGCGAGCAGTACGTC. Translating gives CASSEASGGEQYV.

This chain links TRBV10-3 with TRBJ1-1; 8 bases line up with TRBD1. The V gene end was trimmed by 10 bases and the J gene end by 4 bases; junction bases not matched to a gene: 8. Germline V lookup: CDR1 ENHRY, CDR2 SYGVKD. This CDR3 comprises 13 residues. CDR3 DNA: TGTGCCACCCTGCAGGGGGCCCCCACTGAAGCTTTCTTT. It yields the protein CATLQGAPTEAFF.

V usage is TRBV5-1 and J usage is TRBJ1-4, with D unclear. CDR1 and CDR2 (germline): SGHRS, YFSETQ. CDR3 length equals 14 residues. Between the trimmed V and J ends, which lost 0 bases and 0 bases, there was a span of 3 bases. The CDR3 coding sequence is TGCGCCAGCAGCTTGGCATCAACTAATGAAAAACTGTTTTTT. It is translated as CASSLASTNEKLFF.

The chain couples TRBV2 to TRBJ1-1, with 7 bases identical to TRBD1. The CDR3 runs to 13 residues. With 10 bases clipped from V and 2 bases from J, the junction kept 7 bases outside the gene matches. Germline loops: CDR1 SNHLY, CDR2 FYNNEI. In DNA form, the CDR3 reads TGTGCCACCCGGGACAGCCTTAACACTGAAGCTTTCTTT. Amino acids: CATRDSLNTEAFF.

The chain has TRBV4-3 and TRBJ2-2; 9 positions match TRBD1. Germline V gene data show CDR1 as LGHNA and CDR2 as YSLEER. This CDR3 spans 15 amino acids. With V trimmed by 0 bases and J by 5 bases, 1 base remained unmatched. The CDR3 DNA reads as TGCGCCAGCAGCCAAGACGACAGGGGGACCGGGGAGCTGTTTTTT. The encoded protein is CASSQDDRGTGELFF.

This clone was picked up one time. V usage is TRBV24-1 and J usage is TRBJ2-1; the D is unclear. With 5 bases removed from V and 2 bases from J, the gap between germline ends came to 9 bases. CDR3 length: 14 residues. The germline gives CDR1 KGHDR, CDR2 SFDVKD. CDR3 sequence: CATSGAETYNEQFF. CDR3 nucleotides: TGTGCCACCAGTGGTGCGGAGACCTACAATGAGCAGTTCTTC.

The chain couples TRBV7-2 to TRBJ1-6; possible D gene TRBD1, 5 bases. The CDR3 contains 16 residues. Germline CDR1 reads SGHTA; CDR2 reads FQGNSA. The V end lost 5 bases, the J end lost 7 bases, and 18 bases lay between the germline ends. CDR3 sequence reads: CASSPPGGGKNSPLHF. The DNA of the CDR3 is TGTGCCAGCAGCCCCCCCGGGGGAGGGAAAAATTCACCCCTCCACTTT.

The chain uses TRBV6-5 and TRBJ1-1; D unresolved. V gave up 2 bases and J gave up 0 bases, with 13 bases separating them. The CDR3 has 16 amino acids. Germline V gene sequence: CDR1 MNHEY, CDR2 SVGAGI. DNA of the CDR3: TGTGCCAGCAGTTACCGATATTCAGCGATGAACACTGAAGCTTTCTTT. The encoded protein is CASSYRYSAMNTEAFF.

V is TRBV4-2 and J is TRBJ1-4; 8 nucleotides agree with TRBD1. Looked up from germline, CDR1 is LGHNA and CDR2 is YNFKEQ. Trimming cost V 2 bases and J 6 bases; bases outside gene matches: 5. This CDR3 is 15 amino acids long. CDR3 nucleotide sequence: TGTGCCAGCAGCCAACCGGACAGGGATTATGAAAAACTGTTTTTT. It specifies CASSQPDRDYEKLFF.

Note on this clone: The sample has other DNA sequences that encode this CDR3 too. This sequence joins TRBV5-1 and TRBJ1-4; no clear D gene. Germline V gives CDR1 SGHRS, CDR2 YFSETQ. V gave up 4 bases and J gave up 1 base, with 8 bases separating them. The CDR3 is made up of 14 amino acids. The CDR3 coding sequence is TGCGCCAGCAGCCCCGGCGGAACTAATGAAAAACTGTTTTTT. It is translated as CASSPGGTNEKLFF.

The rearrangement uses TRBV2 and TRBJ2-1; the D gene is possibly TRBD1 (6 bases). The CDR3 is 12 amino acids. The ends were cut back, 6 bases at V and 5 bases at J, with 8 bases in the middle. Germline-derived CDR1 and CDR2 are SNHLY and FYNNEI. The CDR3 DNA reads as TGTGCCAGCAGCGAGGGGGACAATGAGCAGTTCTTC. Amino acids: CASSEGDNEQFF.

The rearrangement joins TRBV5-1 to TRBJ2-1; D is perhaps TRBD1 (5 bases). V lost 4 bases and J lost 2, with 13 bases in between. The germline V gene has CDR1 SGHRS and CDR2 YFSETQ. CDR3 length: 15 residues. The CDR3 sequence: CASSISREAYNEQFF. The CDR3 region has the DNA TGCGCCAGCAGCATCTCCAGGGAAGCCTACAATGAGCAGTTCTTC.

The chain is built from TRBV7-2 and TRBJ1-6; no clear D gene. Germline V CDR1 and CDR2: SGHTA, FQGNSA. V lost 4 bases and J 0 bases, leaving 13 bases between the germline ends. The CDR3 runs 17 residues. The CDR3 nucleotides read TGTGCCAGCAGCTCTCCATCGCACAGCTCCTATAATTCACCCCTCCACTTT. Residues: CASSSPSHSSYNSPLHF.